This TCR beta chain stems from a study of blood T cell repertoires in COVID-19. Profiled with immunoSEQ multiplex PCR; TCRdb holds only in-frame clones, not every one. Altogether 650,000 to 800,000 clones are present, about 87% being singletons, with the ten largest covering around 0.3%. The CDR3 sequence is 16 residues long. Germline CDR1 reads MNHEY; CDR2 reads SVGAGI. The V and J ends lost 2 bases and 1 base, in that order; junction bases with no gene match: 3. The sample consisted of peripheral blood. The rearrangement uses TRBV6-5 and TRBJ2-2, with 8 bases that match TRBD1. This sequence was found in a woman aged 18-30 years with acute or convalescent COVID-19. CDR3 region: CASSYEDRENTGELFF. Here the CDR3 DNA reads TGTGCCAGCAGTTACGAGGACAGGGAGAACACCGGGGAGCTGTTTTTT.